Below, 17 T cell receptor beta chains from the same sample are listed, as sequenced in a study of blood T cells in healthy people across ages. Alongside a J-beta primer mix, a sample-barcoded 5' primer served in a second PCR lasting about 6 to 11 cycles. MiXCR, run by TCRdb on the 5' RACE reads, gives a single entry per CDR3 protein. The sample consists of 780,000 or so distinct CDR3 sequences, approximately 25% of them appearing once. Another study also made use of these data, one on T cells of mothers and their children.

The sequenced sample consisted of blood. These TCRs come from a boy aged 5-17 years in good health.

The chain uses TRBV11-2 and TRBJ2-2, with 9 bases matching TRBD2. Germline CDR1 is SGHAT and CDR2 is FQNNGV. J was trimmed by 0 bases and V by 0 bases; bases with no gene match: 8. This CDR3 comprises 19 residues. This CDR3 is CASSLETGLARSNTGELFF. The DNA for the CDR3 is TGTGCCAGCAGCTTAGAAACGGGACTAGCACGATCGAACACCGGGGAGCTGTTTTTT.

The chain carries TRBV20-1 and TRBJ1-2, with unresolved D. Germline V gene lookup returns CDR1 DFQATT and CDR2 SNEGSKA (reference sequence). The CDR3 consists of 14 residues. Deletions cut 3 bases from V and 4 bases from J, with 15 bases between. The chain's CDR3 is CSARTDPDLYGYTF. In nucleotides, the CDR3 is TGCAGTGCTAGGACGGATCCGGACCTCTATGGCTACACCTTC.

This clonotype was seen only a few times. The chain joins TRBV4-3 to TRBJ2-1, with D hard to call. The J call could be wrong; TRBJ2-7 is a better fit for the DNA end. CDR1 is LGHNA and CDR2 is YSLEER in the germline V gene. This CDR3 contains 14 residues. The CDR3 protein is CASSQLGIDYEQYF. The CDR3 nucleotides are TGCGCCAGCAGCCAACTGGGTATCGACTACGAGCAGTACTTC.

This clonotype was recorded at least ten times. The V gene is TRBV4-3, the J gene TRBJ2-7, with D hard to call. Near its end, the DNA agrees better with TRBJ2-5, so the J call may be wrong. This CDR3 region has 13 residues. Looked up from germline, CDR1 is LGHNA and CDR2 is YSLEER. The CDR3 is CASSQASQETQYF. The CDR3 nucleotides are TGCGCCAGCAGCCAAGCCTCCCAAGAGACCCAGTACTTC.

This clonotype was observed a handful of times. This rearrangement joins TRBV7-8 to TRBJ1-1, with D uncertain. The V gene's germline CDR1 is SGHVS and CDR2 FQNEAQ. This CDR3 contains 16 residues. Trimming shortened V by 1 base and J by 4 bases, and 16 bases separated the two germline ends. The CDR3 DNA reads TGTGCCAGCAGCTTAGGCTTCAACAGCGAGGCCACTGAAGCTTTCTTT. Encoded protein: CASSLGFNSEATEAFF.

The genes are TRBV7-9 and TRBJ2-3; D not certain. CDR3 length: 16 residues. Germline V gene lookup returns CDR1 SEHNR and CDR2 FQNEAQ (reference sequence). The germline V and J ends were trimmed by 5 bases and 3 bases, with 18 bases remaining between them. This chain's CDR3 is CASSRGPTVRTDTQYF. CDR3 in DNA: TGTGCCAGCAGCCGCGGACCGACGGTACGAACAGATACGCAGTATTTT.

The rearrangement links TRBV14 to TRBJ2-7, with D unresolved. Germline CDR1 is SGHDN and CDR2 is FVKESK. The CDR3 is 13 amino acids. V was cut by 5 bases and J by 6 bases, with 14 bases left in between. The CDR3 coding sequence is TGTGCCAGCAGCTTATTAAGCAAGTCCGAGCAGTACTTC. It specifies CASSLLSKSEQYF.

With regard to this clonotype: Compared with germline, one end of the junction differs, possibly owing to a read error. The chain joins TRBV6-5 to TRBJ1-1; the match to TRBD1 covers 7 bases. Germline V gives CDR1 MNHEY, CDR2 SVGAGI. The CDR3 extends over 14 amino acids. This chain's CDR3 is CASSYSTGNTVAFF. The CDR3 region has the DNA TGTGCCAGCAGTTACTCGACAGGGAACACTGTAGCTTTCTTT.

The chain has TRBV20-1 and TRBJ1-4; 7 bases line up with TRBD1. There are 16 residues in the CDR3. V was clipped by 1 base and J by 0 bases; unmatched bases: 5. Germline CDR1 and CDR2: DFQATT and SNEGSKA (reference sequence). The CDR3 is CSARAGGYATNEKLFF. The CDR3 DNA is TGCAGTGCTAGAGCAGGGGGATATGCAACTAATGAAAAACTGTTTTTT.

The V gene is TRBV29-1, the J gene TRBJ2-1; 12 positions agree with TRBD2. Germline V gives CDR1 SQVTM, CDR2 ANQGSEA. The trim removed 7 bases at V and 0 bases at J, leaving 10 bases unmatched. The CDR3 has 17 residues. CDR3 sequence (DNA): TGCAGCGCCGCCGGACTAGCGGGGTTGAGCTCCTACAATGAGCAGTTCTTC. Residues: CSAAGLAGLSSYNEQFF.

The chain carries TRBV27 and TRBJ1-1, with unresolved D. The CDR3 totals 15 residues. Deletions cut 0 bases from V and 0 bases from J, with 8 bases between. From germline, CDR1 is MNHEY and CDR2 SMNVEV (reference sequence). CDR3 nucleotides: TGTGCCAGCAGTTTATCGATAGGAATGAACACTGAAGCTTTCTTT. Protein sequence: CASSLSIGMNTEAFF.

The chain carries TRBV27 and TRBJ2-5; TRBD2 matches 9 bases. Germline values: CDR1 MNHEY, CDR2 SMNVEV (reference sequence). The CDR3 has 18 amino acids. The V and J ends lost 5 bases and 5 bases, in that order; junction bases with no gene match: 18. In DNA, the CDR3 is TGTGCCAGCAGTCAAAAAAGTTGGGGGACTAGCAAATTGGAGACCCAGTACTTC. This codes for CASSQKSWGTSKLETQYF.

This clonotype was found a few times. The chain combines TRBV29-1 with TRBJ1-4; D remains ambiguous. Germline V gene lookup returns CDR1 SQVTM and CDR2 ANQGSEA. This CDR3 is 11 amino acids long. The V end was cut by 0 bases, the J end by 8 bases, with 4 bases between. CDR3 sequence reads: CSVEDGEKLFF. The CDR3 DNA sequence: TGCAGCGTTGAAGATGGGGAAAAACTGTTTTTT.

V and J are TRBV15 and TRBJ2-3; 8 nucleotides line up with TRBD2. This CDR3 region has 18 residues. The germline V gene has CDR1 LNHNV and CDR2 YYDKDF (reference sequence). Germline trimming cut 0 bases from V and 2 bases from J; bases unmatched to any gene: 10. Written as DNA, the CDR3 is TGTGCCACCAGCAGAGATCAGCGAGCGGGGGATTCCACAGATACGCAGTATTTT. Translating it yields CATSRDQRAGDSTDTQYF.

This chain uses TRBV6-1 with TRBJ2-2; possibly TRBD2 for D (6 bases). CDR1 and CDR2 from the germline V gene are MNHNS and SASEGT. The length of the CDR3 is 16 residues. The V end was cut by 5 bases, the J end by 6 bases, with 19 bases between. The CDR3 sequence is CASSPTGHGGAGELFF. As DNA, the CDR3 is TGTGCCAGCAGTCCGACGGGCCACGGGGGAGCCGGGGAGCTGTTTTTT.

This clonotype was counted between two and nine times. The J gene is TRBJ2-5, the V gene TRBV6-5, with TRBD1 as a possible D gene (5 bases). Germline CDR1 and CDR2: MNHEY and SVGAGI. The CDR3 is made up of 15 amino acids. Trimming cost V 0 bases and J 3 bases, with 11 bases left between them. Written as DNA, the CDR3 is TGTGCCAGCAGTTACTCCGGAAGGGGTAAAGAGACCCAGTACTTC. As protein: CASSYSGRGKETQYF.

This clonotype was detected a few times. The chain employs TRBV29-1 and TRBJ2-7; D remains ambiguous. CDR3 length equals 11 residues. Germline V gene sequence: CDR1 SQVTM, CDR2 ANQGSEA. The V gene lost 5 bases and the J gene lost 2 bases, with 7 bases spanning the gap. The CDR3 DNA reads as TGCAGCGTTCAAGTGACCTACGAGCAGTACTTC. Translated, it gives CSVQVTYEQYF.